A selection of T cell receptor beta chains follows, all from one sample in a study of PD-L1 blockade in urothelial cancer. Measured with immunoSEQ multiplex PCR; TCRdb has only the in-frame clones, and not every one. The sample consists of tens of thousands of clones, 81% of them appearing once. This sample comprised PBMCs, obtained around atezolizumab (anti-PD-L1) treatment. These receptors came from a man aged 65-85 years with urothelial cancer. Each CDR3 is given with its conserved first and last residue. Size is omitted from some rows. Given values are once, few, many or a class for expanded clones.

>-|TRBV7-2
CASSLGAPEAFF
>-|TRBV11-3
CASSLVRETQYF
>-|TRBV7-3
CASSLTGTSYEQYF
>-|TRBV5-1
CASSLVDSLAKNIQYF
>-|TRBV12-5
CASGSLGGFAEAFF
>-|TRBV7-3
CASSLTESGELFF
>-|TRBV7-2
CASSLTGASYGYTF
>-|TRBV18
CASSPGGTPYEQYF
>-|TRBV27
CASSSGQARAFF
>-|TRBV2
CASSRQGTYQPQHF
>-|TRBV19
CASSQQTREEETQYF
>once|TRBV11-2
CASRLGTSGSGEQFF
>once|TRBV6-5
CASKLDTSVGNTIYF
>once|TRBV9
CASSPLGTVYGYTF
>-|TRBV6-4
CASSDFPSGREANVLTF
>-|TRBV28
CASSFGQGGKNIQYF
>-|TRBV6-6
CASSYGGRAYEQYF
>-|TRBV4-3
CASSQRSRATNEKLFF
>-|TRBV6-1
CASSVGTGGPSGEAFF
>-|TRBV7-6
CASSLVSSGYNEQFF
>-|TRBV10-3
CAISVSQGGGTDTQYF
>-|TRBV19
CASFGKAGKDNSYNEQFF
>-|TRBV6-5
CASSRGLAGDNEQFF
>-|TRBV2
CASSDAQDSYGYTF
>-|TRBV11-3
CASSRDRGGYTGEETQYF
>-|TRBV4-2
CASSHGKGSNYGYTF
>-|TRBV13
CASSLGQGQTYGYTF
>once|TRBV29-1
CSVALGQNPYNEQFF
>-|TRBV9
CASSTGLAAYEQYF
>-|TRBV21-1
CASRQSNRGGDTQYF
>-|TRBV5-1
CASSLGGATSYEQYF
>-|TRBV9
CASSDTGLGPGNTIYF
>-|TRBV14
CASSDFDRGLSYEQYF
>-|TRBV10-3
CAIRITGAGYGYTF
>-|TRBV5-4
CASSLGQGGTGELFF
>-|TRBV5-8
CASSLETGSTDTQYF
>-|TRBV6-5
CASSQGTEQYF
>-|TRBV15
CATSGSTPSTDTQYF
>-|TRBV7-9
CASSPDEWQARGYTF
>-|TRBV7-3
CASSYDRYNEQFF
>-|TRBV29-1
CSVREYEQYF
>-|TRBV4-1
CASSQETAGNTIYF
>-|TRBV18
CASSVGTDYGYTF
>-|TRBV13
CASSLMGEGGNEQFF
>-|TRBV5-1
CASGAGLAASNEQFF
>-|TRBV10-1
CASSGGTDSSGNTIYF
>-|TRBV28
CASSPPEGGVNYGYTF
>-|TRBV18
CASSLETSSEAFF
>-|TRBV18
CASARNARGMNTEAFF
>-|TRBV7-8
CASSLYVQENTEAFF
>-|TRBV6-5
CASMTERLAGNTIYF
>-|TRBV10-1
CASSLSGRGTDTQYF